The present entry profiles one T cell receptor (beta chain) with its context. Authors' data handling: Counts of nucleated cells, estimated from reference gene primer amplification, were obtained. Using immunoSEQ multiplex PCR, the repertoire was profiled, and TCRdb retains in-frame clones only, with some absent. D and trimming were read from the DNA, whereas the V and J calls and clone size are those reported in that table. The table lists 150,000 to 190,000 clones, 80% to 90% of them singletons. This CDR3 is built from 15 residues. Unmatched junction bases numbered 9, after V lost 6 bases and J lost 2 bases. Germline V gene sequence: CDR1 MNHEY, CDR2 SVGAGI. The data belong to a study of blood T cell repertoires in COVID-19. Study details: T cells, B-cell-depleted T cells, or PBMCs supplied cDNA or gDNA.

In assigning cohorts, the study relied on participant-reported clinical history. Cohort 3 donors were reported recovered after two negative PCRs, clearance, or symptom resolution. Sequences were obtained from PBMCs or T cells enriched from blood (not recorded which). This chain uses TRBV6-5 with TRBJ1-2; the match to TRBD1 covers 7 bases. This clonotype was obtained from a man aged 50-59 years who had recovered from COVID-19. The CDR3 DNA is TGTGCCAGCAGACGCCCAGGGGGGAAAAACTATGGCTACACCTTC. Its translation is CASRRPGGKNYGYTF.